This record concerns one T cell receptor (beta chain) sequence. This clonotype was counted many times. The antigen it binds to is not known. Base qualities are not at hand, and no much larger clone is one base apart. The data stem from a study of T cells in Graves' hyperthyroidism and ophthalmopathy (dated by TCRdb to the late 2010s). With regard to the full study: Peripheral blood was collected at initial diagnosis, before any treatment. To identify distinguishing TCR V-J signatures, a discovery cohort of 100 or so patients was used, comprising 40 to 45 with Graves' ophthalmopathy and 55 to 65 with stable Graves' hyperthyroidism. Whether ophthalmopathy could be predicted prospectively was tested in an independent validation cohort made up of under 20 hyperthyroidism patients plus 17 patients who later progressed to ophthalmopathy. The 95 to 100 discovery patients were randomly divided into training and test sets at a 7:3 ratio. In roughly six Graves' hyperthyroidism patients, the study also compared T-cell repertoires from thyroid tissue with T-cell repertoires from blood. Once sampling was done, hyperthyroidism patients were given methimazole at a starting dose of 30 mg daily, whereas ophthalmopathy patients were given high-dose intravenous methylprednisolone. TCR Vbeta CDR3 sequencing of approximately 140 peripheral blood samples (over 40 ophthalmopathy, about 80 hyperthyroidism and some 17 progressor patients) is reported in the paper. What the study reported, not specific to this receptor: A 13 V-J signature model separated ophthalmopathy from stable hyperthyroidism, with 87.88% sensitivity and roughly 84% specificity in cross-validation and 80%/75% in testing. No statistical method was used to fix the sample size in advance, and group allocation was not hidden from the investigators. Blood samples also contained most of the expanded thyroid clonotypes (frequency above 0.001), which suggests that blood repertoires may reflect thyroid immune responses. In validation, the model predicted progression to ophthalmopathy with 55% to 71% sensitivity and 72.22% specificity, a median of approximately 6.5 months before onset.

Stable Graves' hyperthyroidism was defined as no progression to ophthalmopathy during 18 months of follow-up. Hyperthyroidism patients were newly diagnosed, had a disease duration of under 2 months, and were aged 18 to 65 years. The study excluded patients with uncontrolled infections, other autoimmune diseases, pregnancy or lactation. Diagnoses were established on the basis of clinical symptoms, serum thyroxine and TRAb, thyroid ultrasound, and orbital computed tomography. Ficoll-Paque density gradient centrifugation was used to isolate PBMCs from approximately 11 ml of fresh peripheral blood. Total RNA was extracted using Trizol reagent, and RNA quality was assessed on an Agilent 2100 Bioanalyzer. V is cut back by 5 bases and J by 2 bases, with 4 bases in the junction unmatched. Via the germline V gene, CDR1 is SGHNT and CDR2 YENEEA. Including the terminal cysteine and phenylalanine, the CDR3 comprises 16 residues. Only the CDR3 part of the read is kept: 48 bases, read in frame from the first base.

TCR beta CDR3 regions were amplified from RNA transcripts. A first-round RT-PCR of the TCR CDR3 used the HTBI primer set with the Qiagen OneStep RT-PCR kit. The libraries were constructed in a second round of multiplex PCR and then size-selected and purified. Paired-end sequencing of the libraries was performed with 100 bp reads on an Illumina HiSeq2000. The source study handled its data this way. SOAPnuke was used to process the raw data, removing reads that contained adapters or uncalled bases, had a mean Phred below 15, or lacked an exact match to the constant primer or identifier. COPE v1.2.5 was used to merge high-quality paired reads, and clonotypes were defined as unique nucleotide sequences. MiTCR v1.1 was used to align clonotypes to the IMGT TRBV, TRBD and TRBJ reference segments. The analysis included only V-J combinations with a frequency above 0.0001, which together covered over 98% of the repertoires. The TCS score was defined as the ratio of F50 (clonal expansion) to E x V (chaos), calculated using BLOSUM62-based TCRdist between CDR3 peptides within each V-J. Welch's t-statistics and random forest reduced fewer than 600 V-J features to 13, which were used in a naive Bayes classifier (R e1071). Through fastp at Q25 and MiXCR, TCRdb rebuilt clones from the public reads, retaining in-frame beta chains. Merged by CDR3 protein, the rows form single entries marked with the most common genes and DNA. The V and J calls were not made by the authors but by TCRdb's processing. The sample yields 700,000 or so distinct CDR3 sequences; about 17% were counted once. The leading ten clones occupy around 7.7% of the sample.

This TCR derives from a man aged 18 to 29 with Graves' hyperthyroidism. Rearrangement joined TRBV11-3 to TRBJ2-2; 11 middle bases align to TRBD2. The material sequenced was blood. This receptor carries the CDR3 CASSPGTSGNTGELFF. The DNA reads as follows: TGTGCCAGCAGCCCCGGGACTAGCGGAAACACCGGGGAGCTGTTTTTT.